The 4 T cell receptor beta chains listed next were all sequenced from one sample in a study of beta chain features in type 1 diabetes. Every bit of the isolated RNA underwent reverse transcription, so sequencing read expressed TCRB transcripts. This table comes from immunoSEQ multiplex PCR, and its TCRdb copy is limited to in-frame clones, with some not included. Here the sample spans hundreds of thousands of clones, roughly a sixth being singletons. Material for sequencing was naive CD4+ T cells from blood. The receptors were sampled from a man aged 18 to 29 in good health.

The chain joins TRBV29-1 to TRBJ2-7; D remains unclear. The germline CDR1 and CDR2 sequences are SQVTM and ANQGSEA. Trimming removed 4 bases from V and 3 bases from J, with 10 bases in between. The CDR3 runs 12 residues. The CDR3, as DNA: TGCAGCGTTGGGGCCGGGTTCTACGAGCAGTACTTC. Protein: CSVGAGFYEQYF.

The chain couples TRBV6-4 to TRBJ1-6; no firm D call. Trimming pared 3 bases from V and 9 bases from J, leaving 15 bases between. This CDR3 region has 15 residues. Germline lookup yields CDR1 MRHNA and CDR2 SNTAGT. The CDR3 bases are TGTGCCAGCAGTGAAGAGTTTGGACTCCCTTCACCCCTCCACTTT. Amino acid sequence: CASSEEFGLPSPLHF.

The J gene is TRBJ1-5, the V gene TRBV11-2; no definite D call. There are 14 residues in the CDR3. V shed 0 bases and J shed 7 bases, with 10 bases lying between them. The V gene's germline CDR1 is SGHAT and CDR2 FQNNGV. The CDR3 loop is CASSLDQAGQPQHF. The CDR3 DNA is TGTGCCAGCAGCTTAGATCAGGCGGGCCAGCCCCAGCATTTT.

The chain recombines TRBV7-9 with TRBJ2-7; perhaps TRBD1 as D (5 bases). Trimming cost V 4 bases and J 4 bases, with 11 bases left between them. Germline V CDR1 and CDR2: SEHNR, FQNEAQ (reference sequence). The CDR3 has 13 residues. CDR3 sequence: CASSSQVRYEQYF. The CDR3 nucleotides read TGTGCCAGCAGCTCACAGGTCAGGTACGAGCAGTACTTC.